Below are 30 T cell receptor beta chains sequenced from a single sample in a study of siplizumab effects on memory and regulatory T cells. Only in-frame clones appear in the TCRdb table, and some are missing; sequencing was by immunoSEQ multiplex PCR. The sample holds 90,000 to 130,000 clones; roughly 90% are singletons and the top ten take approximately 1.3%. Sample: CD4+ T cells sorted from blood. These receptors came from a human donor in good health.

V and J are TRBV9 and TRBJ2-1; TRBD2 aligns across 13 bases. This CDR3 comprises 16 residues. Trimming cost V 3 bases and J 6 bases; bases outside gene matches: 6. Germline V gene sequence: CDR1 SGDLS, CDR2 YYNGEE. This chain's CDR3 is CASSGLAGGLGNEQFF. The CDR3 DNA follows: TGTGCCAGCAGCGGACTAGCGGGAGGCCTTGGCAATGAGCAGTTCTTC.

The rearrangement joins TRBV15 to TRBJ1-4; a possible D gene is TRBD1 (5 bases). Trimming took 1 base from V and 4 from J, leaving 13 bases between them. The length of the CDR3 is 16 residues. The germline V gene has CDR1 LNHNV and CDR2 YYDKDF (reference sequence). CDR3 coding DNA: TGTGCCACCAGCAGAGGGGGCAGGGACTTTAATGAAAAACTGTTTTTT. Its translation is CATSRGGRDFNEKLFF. The full variable domain, rest sourced from reference TRBV15 and TRBJ1-4, is DAMVIQNPRYQVTQFGKPVTLSCSQTLNHNVMYWYQQKSSQAPKLLFHYYDKDFNNEADTPDNFQSRRPNTSFCFLDIRSPGLGDTAMYLCATSRGGRDFNEKLFFGSGTQLSVL.

The rearrangement links TRBV6-1 to TRBJ1-5; 7 bases line up with TRBD1. Germline trimming cut 4 bases from V and 4 bases from J; bases unmatched to any gene: 4. Germline V gene lookup returns CDR1 MNHNS and CDR2 SASEGT. There are 14 residues in the CDR3. In nucleotides, the CDR3 is TGTGCCAGCAGTGCCCGGGACAGAAATCAGCCCCAGCATTTT. It yields the protein CASSARDRNQPQHF.

V is TRBV15 and J is TRBJ2-5; D gene uncertain. CDR1 is LNHNV and CDR2 is YYDKDF in the germline V gene (reference sequence). The V end lost 0 bases, the J end lost 4 bases, and 9 bases lay between the germline ends. The CDR3 has 14 residues. The CDR3 here is CATSRDVPGETQYF. As DNA, the CDR3 is TGTGCCACCAGCAGAGATGTTCCAGGAGAGACCCAGTACTTC.

The rearrangement links TRBV10-3 to TRBJ1-1; TRBD1 might be the D (5 bases). The CDR3 sequence is 13 residues long. Looked up from germline, CDR1 is ENHRY and CDR2 is SYGVKD. Trimming took off 5 bases at V and 0 bases at J, with 7 bases between the two ends. CDR3 coding DNA: TGTGCCATCAGTTTACAGGTGAACACTGAAGCTTTCTTT. Amino acids: CAISLQVNTEAFF.

The chain is built from TRBV6-1 and TRBJ2-7; 8 positions match TRBD1. The trim removed 6 bases at V and 0 bases at J, leaving 4 bases unmatched. The CDR3 runs to 14 residues. Per the germline V gene, CDR1 is MNHNS and CDR2 is SASEGT. CDR3 nucleotides: TGTGCCAGCAGACGGGACAGGAGCTCCTACGAGCAGTACTTC. This translates into CASRRDRSSYEQYF.

This chain links TRBV6-5 with TRBJ2-7; D may correspond to TRBD1 or TRBD2 (6 bases each). This CDR3 has 16 amino acids. CDR1 is MNHEY and CDR2 is SVGAGI in the germline V gene. V shed 0 bases and J shed 4 bases, with 16 bases lying between them. In nucleotides, the CDR3 is TGTGCCAGCAGTTACTCGGTGGCCGGGGGCGTTTACGAGCAGTACTTC. This encodes CASSYSVAGGVYEQYF.

J is TRBJ1-2 and V is TRBV5-1; D uncertain. Trimming shortened V by 6 bases and J by 5 bases, and 11 bases separated the two germline ends. This CDR3 has 12 residues. Germline CDR1 SGHRS, CDR2 YFSETQ. The CDR3 region is CASTRAGYGYTF. The DNA of the CDR3 is TGCGCCAGCACCCGGGCGGGGTATGGCTACACCTTC.

The chain employs TRBV12-5 and TRBJ1-1, with D perhaps matching TRBD1 (5 bases). The CDR3 consists of 13 residues. Germline CDR1 LGHNT, CDR2 FRNRAP. With 0 bases removed from V and 11 bases from J, the gap between germline ends came to 13 bases. In DNA, the CDR3 is TGTGCTAGTGGTTTGGTATGGGGGTTAAGTGCTTTCTTT. It specifies CASGLVWGLSAFF.

This clone appeared a single time. The rearrangement uses TRBV5-1 and TRBJ2-3; 10 positions match TRBD2. The CDR3 length is 15 residues. Germline lookup yields CDR1 SGHRS and CDR2 YFSETQ. Germline trimming cut 7 bases from V and 5 bases from J; bases unmatched to any gene: 10. CDR3 DNA sequence: TGCGCCAGCGTACGTTTAGCGGGAGGCCAAGATACGCAGTATTTT. It specifies CASVRLAGGQDTQYF.

V usage is TRBV19 and J usage is TRBJ1-2; TRBD1 is a possible D gene (6 bases). Trimming cost V 6 bases and J 8 bases, with 16 bases left between them. CDR1 is LNHDA, CDR2 SQIVND, per germline (reference sequence). This CDR3 has 13 amino acids. As DNA, the CDR3 is TGTGCCAGTAGCCAGGACAGAGCCTTCGGCTACACCTTC. It is translated as CASSQDRAFGYTF.

The genes are TRBV10-2 and TRBJ2-1; 7 nucleotides match TRBD2. The trim removed 6 bases at V and 3 bases at J, leaving 5 bases unmatched. Germline loops: CDR1 WSHSY, CDR2 SAAADI. This CDR3 region has 14 residues. The CDR3 DNA is TGCGCCAGCAGGGCTAGCGGAGTCTACAATGAGCAGTTCTTC. It yields the protein CASRASGVYNEQFF.

V is TRBV2 and J is TRBJ2-7; either TRBD1 or TRBD2 may fit D (5 bases each). The V and J ends lost 8 bases and 2 bases respectively, with 19 bases between them. The CDR3 contains 15 residues. The germline V gene encodes CDR1 SNHLY and CDR2 FYNNEI. The CDR3 DNA follows: TGTGCCAGCCGTTCTCACGGGGACCCTGCCTACGAGCAGTACTTC. Translated, it gives CASRSHGDPAYEQYF.

The chain couples TRBV14 to TRBJ2-1; D might be TRBD1 or TRBD2, each matching 5 bases. Deletions cut 4 bases from V and 9 bases from J, with 19 bases between. From germline, CDR1 is SGHDN and CDR2 FVKESK. This CDR3 has 15 residues. The CDR3: CASSRLTTGPREQFF. CDR3 nucleotides: TGTGCCAGCAGCCGCCTGACGACGGGGCCTCGTGAGCAGTTCTTC.

The chain recombines TRBV6-5 with TRBJ1-5; weak D call: TRBD1 (6 bases). This CDR3 is 14 amino acids long. The V end was cut by 9 bases, the J end by 6 bases, with 18 bases between. In germline, CDR1 is MNHEY, CDR2 SVGAGI. The CDR3 DNA sequence: TGTGCCAGTTCAACAGGGTATGGGACTCAGCCCCAGCATTTT. It is translated as CASSTGYGTQPQHF.

The rearrangement joins TRBV5-8 to TRBJ1-3; possibly TRBD1 for D (5 bases). V was shortened by 5 bases and J by 2 bases, with 11 bases between the two germline ends. This CDR3 contains 14 residues. Germline CDR1 is SGHTS and CDR2 is YDEGEE. CDR3 sequence (DNA): TGTGCCAGCAGAACATGGGGCGCTGGAAACACCATATATTTT. Amino acids: CASRTWGAGNTIYF.

The chain employs TRBV5-4 and TRBJ2-7; a weak D match, TRBD2 (5 bases). From germline, CDR1 is SGHNT and CDR2 YYREEE (reference sequence). This CDR3 spans 13 amino acids. With 2 bases removed from V and 2 bases from J, the gap between germline ends came to 8 bases. The CDR3 bases are TGTGCCAGCAGCTTAAAGACTACCTACGAGCAGTACTTC. The encoded protein is CASSLKTTYEQYF.

The rearrangement links TRBV7-3 to TRBJ2-1, with D possibly being TRBD2 (6 bases). Per germline, CDR1 SGHTA and CDR2 FQGTGA. The CDR3 length is 15 residues. Trimming cost V 2 bases and J 0 bases, with 8 bases left between them. CDR3 nucleotide sequence: TGTGCCAGCAGCTTAGGCGGGAACTCCTACAATGAGCAGTTCTTC. Its translation: CASSLGGNSYNEQFF.

The chain has TRBV5-6 and TRBJ2-3; D uncertain. This CDR3 is 16 amino acids long. Germline loops: CDR1 SGHDT, CDR2 YYEEEE. Trimming shortened V by 2 bases and J by 2 bases, and 15 bases separated the two germline ends. In DNA, the CDR3 is TGTGCCAGCAGCTTACGTACCCAAGGCTACACAGATACGCAGTATTTT. Protein sequence: CASSLRTQGYTDTQYF.

The chain links TRBV19 to TRBJ1-5; 8 bases align to TRBD1. CDR3 length: 15 amino acids. The V gene's germline CDR1 is LNHDA and CDR2 SQIVND (reference sequence). Trimming removed 6 bases from V and 1 base from J; junction bases left unmatched: 5. CDR3 DNA sequence: TGTGCCAGTAGGCAGAGACAGGGGAGCAATCAGCCCCAGCATTTT. It translates to CASRQRQGSNQPQHF.

The chain is built from TRBV7-8 and TRBJ2-2; D could derive from TRBD1 or TRBD2 (6 bases each). Germline V gene lookup returns CDR1 SGHVS and CDR2 FQNEAQ. Trimming took off 1 base at V and 9 bases at J, with 12 bases between the two ends. The CDR3 is 14 residues long. Here the CDR3 DNA reads TGTGCCAGCAGCTTAGATTGGGGGGCCCGGGAGCTGTTTTTT. Translated, it gives CASSLDWGARELFF. Full variable domain (outside the CDR3, taken from reference TRBV7-8 and TRBJ2-2): GAGVSQSPRYKVAKRGQDVALRCDPISGHVSLFWYQQALGQGPEFLTYFQNEAQLDKSGLPSDRFFAERPEGSVSTLKIQRTQQEDSAVYLCASSLDWGARELFFGEGSRLTVL.

The V gene is TRBV28, the J gene TRBJ2-2; TRBD2 matches at 7 bases. The CDR3 is made up of 18 amino acids. CDR1 is MDHEN, CDR2 SYDVKM, per germline. The V segment lost 2 bases and the J segment 1 base; nucleotides outside the gene matches: 10. CDR3: CASSLPGAVAGNTGELFF. CDR3 coding DNA: TGTGCCAGCAGTTTACCGGGTGCGGTAGCGGGGAACACCGGGGAGCTGTTTTTT.

The chain links TRBV5-1 to TRBJ1-4; maybe TRBD1 (5 bases). Germline V CDR1 and CDR2: SGHRS, YFSETQ. V was cut by 5 bases and J by 5 bases, with 13 bases left in between. CDR3 length: 14 residues. The CDR3 sequence is CASRQGPPNEKLFF. Written as DNA, the CDR3 is TGCGCCAGCAGGCAGGGACCCCCAAATGAAAAACTGTTTTTT.

The V call is TRBV14, the J call TRBJ1-2; D gene ambiguous. CDR1 is SGHDN, CDR2 FVKESK, per germline. This CDR3 comprises 13 residues. Between the trimmed V and J ends, which lost 0 bases and 5 bases, there was a span of 7 bases. In DNA, the CDR3 is TGTGCCAGCAGCCAAGATGCGGGATATGGCTACACCTTC. Protein product: CASSQDAGYGYTF.

The chain uses TRBV18 and TRBJ2-3; D may match TRBD1 or TRBD2 (5 bases each). The germline gives CDR1 KGHSH, CDR2 LQKENI. This CDR3 region has 16 residues. Trimming shortened V by 0 bases and J by 4 bases, and 14 bases separated the two germline ends. The CDR3 spells CASSPPNRDGADTQYF. The CDR3 region has the DNA TGTGCCAGCTCACCACCGAATAGGGACGGTGCAGATACGCAGTATTTT.

The chain is built from TRBV6-5 and TRBJ2-5; D call uncertain. V lost 0 bases and J 5 bases, leaving 13 bases between the germline ends. The germline V gene has CDR1 MNHEY and CDR2 SVGAGI. This CDR3 has 15 residues. The CDR3 nucleotides read TGTGCCAGCAGTTACTCGAATAGTCCCAGGGAGACCCAGTACTTC. The encoded protein is CASSYSNSPRETQYF.

This clone was found a few times. The V gene is TRBV25-1, the J gene TRBJ1-1, with D possibly matching TRBD1 (5 bases). The CDR3 covers 13 residues. Germline lookup yields CDR1 MGHDK and CDR2 SYGVNS. The V gene lost 9 bases and the J gene lost 3 bases, with 14 bases spanning the gap. The CDR3 nucleotides read TGTGCCAGTACCCATAGGGGATACACTGAAGCTTTCTTT. Its protein is CASTHRGYTEAFF.

This clone is a singleton in its sample. The chain has TRBV30 and TRBJ2-7; TRBD1 matches at 11 bases. Germline trimming cut 0 bases from V and 3 bases from J; bases unmatched to any gene: 4. The CDR3 is 15 residues long. Germline CDR1 GTSNPN, CDR2 SVGIG (reference sequence). CDR3 residues: CAWSVLGQGDYEQYF. CDR3 in DNA: TGTGCCTGGAGTGTACTGGGACAGGGGGACTACGAGCAGTACTTC. Full variable domain (missing parts from reference TRBV30 and TRBJ2-7): SQTIHQWPATLVQPVGSPLSLECTVEGTSNPNLYWYRQAAGRGLQLLFYSVGIGQISSEVPQNLSASRPQDRQFILSSKKLLLSDSGFYLCAWSVLGQGDYEQYFGPGTRLTVT.

This chain joins TRBV10-3 and TRBJ1-2; 8 nucleotides align to TRBD1. In germline, CDR1 is ENHRY, CDR2 SYGVKD. The CDR3 runs 14 residues. Unmatched junction bases numbered 7, after V lost 2 bases and J lost 8 bases. The DNA of the CDR3 is TGTGCCATCAGTGAGCAGGGGGCTGGGGAAGGCTACACCTTC. Residues: CAISEQGAGEGYTF.

This chain joins TRBV7-8 and TRBJ2-7, with no clear D. The germline V gene has CDR1 SGHVS and CDR2 FQNEAQ. Trimming took off 1 base at V and 6 bases at J, with 13 bases between the two ends. The CDR3 runs 14 residues. The CDR3 spells CASSLGGSPLEQYF. The CDR3 nucleotides read TGTGCCAGCAGCTTAGGGGGTTCCCCTCTCGAGCAGTACTTC.